The rows below give T cell receptor beta chains drawn from one sample of a study of cytomegalovirus exposure and HLA in healthy donors. The data were produced by immunoSEQ multiplex PCR, yet TCRdb's version contains in-frame clones alone and is incomplete. Of about 110,000 clones listed, just under 70% were seen once; the top ten hold 8% to 9.5%. Sequenced material: PBMCs. The receptors were sampled from a man aged 25-45 years in good health and CMV-seropositive. CDR3s include the opening cysteine and the closing phenylalanine or tryptophan. Fields, in order: J gene, V gene, D gene, clone size, CDR3 DNA, CDR3 protein. A D gene is named only where the DNA matches it firmly. A clone size is listed for some rows: how often the clone was seen (once, few, many), or a class if it is expanded.

TRBJ2-1	TRBV18	NA	NA	TGTGCCAGCTCACCCCAGGGGCCGAACTACAATGAGCAGTTCTTC	CASSPQGPNYNEQFF
TRBJ1-2	TRBV7-9	TRBD1	NA	TGTTCCAGCAGCCGCGCCGGGACAGGGAAAAACTATGGCTACACCTTC	CSSSRAGTGKNYGYTF
TRBJ1-2	TRBV30	TRBD1	NA	TGTGCCTGGAGGGCTTATGGACAGGGGAGAAACTATGGCTACACCTTC	CAWRAYGQGRNYGYTF
TRBJ2-1	TRBV7-6	TRBD2	NA	TGTGCCAGCAGCGCTAGCGGGGGGCCGGGCAATGAGCAGTTCTTC	CASSASGGPGNEQFF
TRBJ2-3	TRBV7-6	NA	NA	TGTGCCAGCAGCGTAACAGGGACAGATACGCAGTATTTT	CASSVTGTDTQYF
TRBJ1-3	TRBV29-1	NA	NA	TGCAGCGTTGAAGATCGAGGCGGAAACACCATATATTTT	CSVEDRGGNTIYF
TRBJ1-1	TRBV6-5	TRBD1	NA	TGTGCCAGCAGTTACCGGACAGGGTGGGAAGCTTTCTTT	CASSYRTGWEAFF
TRBJ2-3	TRBV7-3	TRBD1	NA	TGTGCCAGCGTGGACAGGTTAGAAGATACGCAGTATTTT	CASVDRLEDTQYF
TRBJ2-7	TRBV5-1	TRBD1	NA	TGCGCCAGCGGGACAGGGGCTTACGAGCAGTACTTC	CASGTGAYEQYF
TRBJ1-2	TRBV20-1	TRBD1	NA	TGCAGTGCTAGAGAGGGGACAGCCTTC	CSAREGTAF
TRBJ1-5	TRBV7-2	NA	NA	TGTGCCAGCAGCCTGACGTTCAGGGGAGGCAATCAGCCCCAGCATTTT	CASSLTFRGGNQPQHF
TRBJ2-1	TRBV19	TRBD2	once	TGTGCCAGTAGTATGAGCGGGACCTACAATGAGCAGTTCTTC	CASSMSGTYNEQFF
TRBJ2-3	TRBV1	NA	few	TGCACCAGCAGCCAGCCTAGCGGGCCTAACACAGATACGCAGTATTTT	CTSSQPSGPNTDTQYF
TRBJ2-5	TRBV5-4	TRBD2	NA	TGTGCCAGCAGCTTAGCGGGAAACCAAGAGACCCAGTACTTC	CASSLAGNQETQYF
TRBJ2-5	TRBV23-1	TRBD1	NA	TGCGCCAGCAGTCAAGGGAGGCGTAAGGCAGGGGGCGCGGAATACCAAGAGACCCAGTACTTC	CASSQGRRKAGGAEYQETQYF
TRBJ1-4	TRBV6-5	TRBD1	few	TGTGCCAGCAGTTACTCCACTGGGACAGGGAACGAAAAACTGTTTTTT	CASSYSTGTGNEKLFF
TRBJ2-2	TRBV27	TRBD1	few	TGTGCCAGCACCGACAGGGTGAACACCGGGGAGCTGTTTTTT	CASTDRVNTGELFF
TRBJ2-5	TRBV7-2	NA	NA	TGTGCCAGCAGCTACCAGGTCTCGGGGGAGACCCAGTACTTC	CASSYQVSGETQYF
TRBJ1-4	TRBV6-5	NA	once	TGTGCCAGCAGTTACTCAGGGGCGTCGGATGAAAAACTGTTTTTT	CASSYSGASDEKLFF
TRBJ1-1	TRBV4-1	NA	NA	TGCGCCAGCAGCCAAGAGGAGGGCGGAAGGAACACTGAAGCTTTCTTT	CASSQEEGGRNTEAFF